This record looks at one TCR beta chain sequence and its context. Its antigen specificity is not known. Nothing much larger sits one base from this clone, and base qualities are not available. TCRbeta CDR3 regions were amplified from genomic DNA using the immunoSEQ Assay, a bias-controlled multiplex PCR. As for the original processing: The number of nucleated cells in each sample was estimated by amplification of reference gene primers within the assay. Sequence reads were collapsed and filtered to measure the absolute abundance of every unique TCRbeta CDR3 rearrangement. For each sample, productive Simpson clonality was calculated as the square root of Simpson's diversity index over productive rearrangements. In its TCRdb copy, this immuneACCESS table keeps in-frame sequences only and misses some clones. Where compared with another copy, unresolved V genes explain less than half of these, and the others have no known cause. That table gives V, J and clone size, and the DNA gave D and trimming. In all, the sample holds a few hundred thousand clones, and 70% to 90% of those were seen once. More than 7.5% of the sample comes from the top ten.

The data were taken from a study of blood T cell repertoires in COVID-19 (dated by TCRdb to 2018 to 2020). Notes on the research overall: The collaborator samples originated in the United States, Italy and Spain and spanned the acute and convalescent phases of COVID-19. Where available, HLA class I and class II types were taken from metadata supplied by the sample provider and were not determined by assay-based typing. The samples were drawn from the first 160 participants of the ongoing ImmuneRACE study and from 950 to 1,500 subjects provided by 6 global collaborators. A freely available public database, intended as a resource for researchers studying the immune response to SARS-CoV-2, is where the repertoires were released. Subjects who had been exposed to COVID-19, were actively infected with it, or had recovered from it provided the deeply sampled blood TCRbeta repertoires that made up the dataset. Nearly every sample came with metadata listing a de-identified subject ID, COVID-19 status, age in years and sex. The prospective study material was composed of cDNA or gDNA derived from T cells, B-cell-depleted T cells, or PBMCs.

V is reduced by 0 bases and J by 0 bases, leaving a spacing of 8 bases between them. Reading the germline V gene gives CDR1 MNHNS and CDR2 SASEGT. The CDR3 has 16 amino acids, counting the end cysteine and phenylalanine. Only CDR3 DNA is held: 48 bases, read in frame from base 1. Participants in the prospective study were enrolled through a virtual design, were aged roughly 18 to 95 years, and lived in approximately 25 United States geographic areas. Cohort assignment in the prospective study relied on participant-reported clinical history from a screening survey and a study questionnaire. Recovered participants in ImmuneRACE Cohort 3 were defined by two consecutive negative NP/OP PCR tests, clearance by a healthcare professional, or resolution of symptoms. Mobile phlebotomists in the prospective study collected whole blood, serum and a nasopharyngeal or oropharyngeal swab from every participant. Participants in the prospective study had the option to provide additional blood draws and questionnaires over an approximately 2-month period. Before DNA extraction, blood samples from the prospective study were shipped at room temperature or frozen.

Results and caveats for the whole study, not just this receptor: The amount of clinical and demographic metadata varied by source and participant and was provided uncurated.

Sequencing used PBMCs or T cells enriched from blood (not recorded which). This sequence originates from a woman aged 55-70 years who had recovered from COVID-19. This receptor chain uses TRBV6-1 and TRBJ2-2; no D gene can be assigned with confidence. CDR3 reads: CASSEAFRSNTGELFF. The base sequence is TGTGCCAGCAGTGAAGCGTTCAGGTCGAACACCGGGGAGCTGTTTTTT.